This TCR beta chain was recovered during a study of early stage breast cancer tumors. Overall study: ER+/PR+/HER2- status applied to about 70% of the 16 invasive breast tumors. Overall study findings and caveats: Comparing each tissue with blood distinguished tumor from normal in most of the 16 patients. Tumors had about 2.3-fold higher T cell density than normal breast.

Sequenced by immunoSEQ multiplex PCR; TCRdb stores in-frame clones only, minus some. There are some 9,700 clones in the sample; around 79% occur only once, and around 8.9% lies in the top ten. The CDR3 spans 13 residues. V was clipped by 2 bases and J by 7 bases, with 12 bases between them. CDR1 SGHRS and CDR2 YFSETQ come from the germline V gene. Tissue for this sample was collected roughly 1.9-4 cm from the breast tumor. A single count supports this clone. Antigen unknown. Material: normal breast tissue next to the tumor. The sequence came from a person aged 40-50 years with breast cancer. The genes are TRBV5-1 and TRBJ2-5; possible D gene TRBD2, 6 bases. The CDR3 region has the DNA TGCGCCAGCAGCTTCGAGGGACTGGGGACCCAGTACTTC. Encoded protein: CASSFEGLGTQYF.